The 13 T cell receptor beta chains below all came from one sample that was sequenced in a study of blood T cell repertoires in COVID-19. TCRdb keeps only in-frame clones here, not all; method: immunoSEQ multiplex PCR. In the table there are 90,000 or so clones, 80% to 90% of which are singletons. Sequenced input: peripheral blood. These receptors all come from a man at least 80 years old with acute or convalescent COVID-19.

The chain uses TRBV15 and TRBJ1-5; D unresolved. This CDR3 has 13 amino acids. Trimming pared 9 bases from V and 1 base from J, leaving 10 bases between. Looked up from germline, CDR1 is LNHNV and CDR2 is YYDKDF (reference sequence). Written as DNA, the CDR3 is TGTGCCACAGGACTGTTCAGCAATCAGCCCCAGCATTTT. Translated: CATGLFSNQPQHF.

The chain is built from TRBV5-1 and TRBJ2-7, with D perhaps TRBD1 (5 bases). Germline V gene sequence: CDR1 SGHRS, CDR2 YFSETQ. This CDR3 contains 13 residues. V was clipped by 0 bases and J by 4 bases, with 8 bases between them. CDR3 nucleotides: TGCGCCAGCAGCTTGGTACAGGATTACGAGCAGTACTTC. It translates to CASSLVQDYEQYF.

Only one count was recorded for this clone. The sample contains more than one DNA sequence encoding this CDR3. The chain uses TRBV7-2 and TRBJ1-5, with 7 bases lining up with TRBD1. CDR3 length equals 14 residues. Germline loops: CDR1 SGHTA, CDR2 FQGNSA. J lost 4 bases, V lost 2 bases, and 2 bases had no gene match. CDR3 sequence: CASSLRQGNQPQHF. CDR3 coding DNA: TGTGCCAGCAGCTTAAGACAGGGTAATCAGCCCCAGCATTTT.

This clone was counted at least ten times. The chain joins TRBV3-1 (or the pseudogene TRBV3-2) to TRBJ2-5; 11 bases agree with TRBD2. Trimming removed 0 bases from V and 2 bases from J; junction bases left unmatched: 11. Germline V lookup: CDR1 LGHDT, CDR2 YNNKEL (reference sequence). The CDR3 loop spans 19 amino acids. Written as DNA, the CDR3 is TGTGCCAGCAGCCAAGATTGGCAGATAGCGGGAGGGTTACAAGAGACCCAGTACTTC. Encoded protein: CASSQDWQIAGGLQETQYF.

The chain links TRBV27 to TRBJ1-4, with D unresolved. The CDR3 is 14 amino acids. The ends were cut back, 5 bases at V and 8 bases at J, with 15 bases in the middle. Germline V lookup: CDR1 MNHEY, CDR2 SMNVEV (reference sequence). This CDR3 reads CASSPLSSTEKLFF. The CDR3 coding sequence is TGTGCCAGCAGTCCCTTAAGTAGTACCGAAAAACTGTTTTTT.

The gene calls are TRBV29-1 and TRBJ2-1; 11 positions agree with TRBD2. Germline CDR1 SQVTM, CDR2 ANQGSEA. CDR3 size: 17 residues. V shed 1 base, J shed 3 bases, and the junction held 8 bases outside the gene matches. The CDR3: CSVEGLAGGVDYNEQFF. CDR3 coding DNA: TGCAGCGTTGAAGGGCTAGCGGGAGGTGTAGACTACAATGAGCAGTTCTTC.

The chain carries TRBV2 and TRBJ1-2; TRBD1 is a possible D gene (5 bases). There are 14 residues in the CDR3. Germline V lookup: CDR1 SNHLY, CDR2 FYNNEI. V was trimmed by 0 bases and J by 4 bases, leaving 9 bases between them. Here the CDR3 DNA reads TGTGCCAGCAGTGAAGCGCTTAGGGGCTATGGCTACACCTTC. It specifies CASSEALRGYGYTF. Variable domain in full (rest from reference TRBV2 and TRBJ1-2): EPEVTQTPSHQVTQMGQEVILRCVPISNHLYFYWYRQILGQKVEFLVSFYNNEISEKSEIFDDQFSVERPDGSNFTLKIRSTKLEDSAMYFCASSEALRGYGYTFGSGTRLTVV.

The rearrangement links TRBV29-1 to TRBJ2-3; 8 bases fit TRBD1. V lost 4 bases, J lost 6 bases, and 6 bases stayed unmatched. The CDR3 extends over 13 amino acids. CDR1 and CDR2 (germline): SQVTM, ANQGSEA. CDR3 loop: CSVGAGGVDTQYF. CDR3 nucleotides: TGCAGCGTTGGGGCAGGGGGCGTGGATACGCAGTATTTT.

With respect to this clone: The identical CDR3 is also encoded by other nucleotide sequences in the sample. The V and J genes are TRBV27 and TRBJ1-6, with TRBD1 identical over 10 bases. After removal of 2 bases from V and 9 bases from J, the junction contained 10 bases not matched to a gene. The CDR3 length is 17 residues. Germline assignment: CDR1 MNHEY and CDR2 SMNVEV (reference sequence). CDR3 protein: CASSLTPPGQGFSPLHF. The CDR3 coding sequence is TGTGCCAGCAGTTTAACCCCACCGGGACAGGGGTTTTCACCCCTCCACTTT.

This clone was picked up one time. The V call is TRBV3-1 (or the pseudogene TRBV3-2), the J call TRBJ1-2, with D tentatively TRBD1 (5 bases). The CDR3 covers 17 residues. Germline CDR1 and CDR2: LGHDT and YNNKEL (reference sequence). V was clipped by 0 bases and J by 0 bases, with 14 bases between them. CDR3 DNA: TGTGCCAGCAGCCAAGATCGGTTAAAGACAGCTAACTATGGCTACACCTTC. Protein product: CASSQDRLKTANYGYTF.

V is TRBV18 and J is TRBJ1-1; D is perhaps TRBD1 (6 bases). CDR1 and CDR2 (germline): KGHSH, LQKENI. V shed 3 bases and J shed 0 bases, with 14 bases lying between them. This CDR3 region has 16 residues. The CDR3 loop reads CASSPQGLGMNTEAFF. For the CDR3, the DNA is TGTGCCAGCTCACCCCAGGGGCTTGGGATGAACACTGAAGCTTTCTTT.

This chain links TRBV5-1 with TRBJ2-7; weak D call: TRBD2 (6 bases). From germline, CDR1 is SGHRS and CDR2 YFSETQ. The CDR3 contains 14 residues. V was trimmed by 2 bases and J by 3 bases, leaving 12 bases between them. The CDR3 DNA follows: TGCGCCAGCAGCTTCACCGACGGGGGCTACGAGCAGTACTTC. Translating gives CASSFTDGGYEQYF.

This sequence joins TRBV29-1 and TRBJ1-2; the D is unclear. CDR3 length equals 13 residues. The V end was cut by 6 bases, the J end by 3 bases, with 14 bases between. CDR1 is SQVTM, CDR2 ANQGSEA, per germline. Written as DNA, the CDR3 is TGCAGCGTGTCCACTGGGAGGGACTATGGCTACACCTTC. It codes for CSVSTGRDYGYTF. The complete variable domain, with remaining parts taken from reference TRBV29-1 and TRBJ1-2, reads SAVISQKPSRDICQRGTSLTIQCQVDSQVTMMFWYRQQPGQSLTLIATANQGSEATYESGFVIDKFPISRPNLTFSTLTVSNMSPEDSSIYLCSVSTGRDYGYTFGSGTRLTVV.